These 26 T cell receptor beta chains originate from one sample sequenced in a study of cytomegalovirus exposure and HLA in healthy donors. With 60 Vbeta and 13 Jbeta primers, the PCR was carried out. Sequencing was performed with immunoSEQ multiplex PCR; in TCRdb, only in-frame clones are kept and a portion is missing. The sample holds about 130,000 clones. Sequenced material: PBMCs. Receptors originate from a man in his forties in good health and CMV-seronegative.

The chain has TRBV19 and TRBJ1-5; possible D gene TRBD1, 5 bases. V lost 0 bases to trimming and J lost 4 bases, with 16 bases between them. The CDR3 sequence is 17 residues long. Germline V gives CDR1 LNHDA, CDR2 SQIVND (reference sequence). The CDR3 bases are TGTGCCAGTAGTATAGATCGTCAGGGCAGAGTTAATCAGCCCCAGCATTTT. Translating it yields CASSIDRQGRVNQPQHF.

The chain recombines TRBV7-2 with TRBJ2-7; 7 bases fit TRBD2. V lost 5 bases and J lost 7; bases outside the gene matches: 11. Germline loops: CDR1 SGHTA, CDR2 FQGNSA. This CDR3 has 14 amino acids. The CDR3 coding sequence is TGTGCCAGCAGCCTCGGGACTACTTTAGGGGAGCAGTACTTC. It translates to CASSLGTTLGEQYF. Drawing the rest from reference TRBV7-2 and TRBJ2-7, the complete variable domain is GAGVSQSPSNKVTEKGKDVELRCDPISGHTALYWYRQSLGQGLEFLIYFQGNSAPDKSGLPSDRFSAERTGGSVSTLTIQRTQQEDSAVYLCASSLGTTLGEQYFGPGTRLTVT.

This chain connects TRBV5-1 to TRBJ2-5, with 10 bases fitting TRBD1. The CDR3 sequence is 16 residues long. Germline trimming cut 0 bases from V and 9 bases from J; bases unmatched to any gene: 11. Germline V gives CDR1 SGHRS, CDR2 YFSETQ. The CDR3 sequence is CASSLVPPGQGTAQYF. The DNA for the CDR3 is TGCGCCAGCAGCTTGGTTCCGCCGGGACAGGGGACGGCCCAGTACTTC.

CDR3 coding DNA: TGTGCCAGCAGAAAAGGCGGAGCCTACAATGAGCAGTTCTTC. It translates to CASRKGGAYNEQFF. The genes are TRBV7-9 and TRBJ2-1; unclear D gene. Trimming removed 6 bases at V and 2 bases at J, with 11 bases between. The CDR3 runs to 14 residues. From germline, CDR1 is SEHNR and CDR2 FQNEAQ (reference sequence). The full variable domain, with the rest looked up from reference TRBV7-9 and TRBJ2-1, is DTGVSQNPRHKITKRGQNVTFRCDPISEHNRLYWYRQTLGQGPEFLTYFQNEAQLEKSRLLSDRFSAERPKGSFSTLEIQRTEQGDSAMYLCASRKGGAYNEQFFGPGTRLTVL.

The chain combines TRBV5-6 with TRBJ1-2, with 7 bases identical to TRBD1. The V gene end was trimmed by 2 bases and the J gene end by 4 bases; junction bases not matched to a gene: 8. This CDR3 spans 15 amino acids. The germline V gene encodes CDR1 SGHDT and CDR2 YYEEEE. CDR3 loop: CASSFQGVMGYGYTF. CDR3 DNA sequence: TGTGCCAGCAGCTTCCAGGGGGTTATGGGCTATGGCTACACCTTC.

V usage is TRBV27 and J usage is TRBJ2-7, with 8 bases identical to TRBD2. The CDR3 covers 15 residues. The V segment lost 7 bases and the J segment 2 bases; nucleotides outside the gene matches: 10. CDR1 and CDR2 from the germline V gene are MNHEY and SMNVEV (reference sequence). The DNA of the CDR3 is TGTGCCAGCAACGCGGGGGGCGGGCTGCCCTACGAGCAGTACTTC. Its protein product is CASNAGGGLPYEQYF.

V gene TRBV30 combines with J gene TRBJ2-5, with TRBD1 matching over 8 bases. Trimming cost V 1 base and J 1 base; bases outside gene matches: 5. The CDR3 runs to 15 residues. Germline CDR1 reads GTSNPN; CDR2 reads SVGIG (reference sequence). The CDR3 sequence is CAWSAGGQGQETQYF. The CDR3 DNA reads as TGTGCCTGGAGTGCGGGTGGACAGGGCCAAGAGACCCAGTACTTC. Full variable domain (outside the CDR3, taken from reference TRBV30 and TRBJ2-5): SQTIHQWPATLVQPVGSPLSLECTVEGTSNPNLYWYRQAAGRGLQLLFYSVGIGQISSEVPQNLSASRPQDRQFILSSKKLLLSDSGFYLCAWSAGGQGQETQYFGPGTRLLVL.

The rearrangement joins TRBV7-2 to TRBJ2-7; 9 bases align to TRBD1. The V gene end was trimmed by 7 bases and the J gene end by 9 bases; junction bases not matched to a gene: 13. The CDR3 contains 14 residues. Germline CDR1 and CDR2: SGHTA and FQGNSA. Written as DNA, the CDR3 is TGTGCCAGCACCACTGGGACAGGGTCAGCGGGGCAGTACTTC. Translated: CASTTGTGSAGQYF. The whole variable domain, remainder taken from reference TRBV7-2 and TRBJ2-7, is GAGVSQSPSNKVTEKGKDVELRCDPISGHTALYWYRQSLGQGLEFLIYFQGNSAPDKSGLPSDRFSAERTGGSVSTLTIQRTQQEDSAVYLCASTTGTGSAGQYFGPGTRLTVT.

The chain links TRBV28 to TRBJ1-1; tentative D call: TRBD1 (5 bases). Germline CDR1 is MDHEN and CDR2 is SYDVKM. V lost 7 bases and J lost 8, with 20 bases in between. This CDR3 spans 14 amino acids. CDR3 bases: TGTGCCAGCAAGGGAGCGGGGGACGTAAGGGAAGCTTTCTTT. Translating gives CASKGAGDVREAFF. Full variable domain (missing parts from reference TRBV28 and TRBJ1-1): DVKVTQSSRYLVKRTGEKVFLECVQDMDHENMFWYRQDPGLGLRLIYFSYDVKMKEKGDIPEGYSVSREKKERFSLILESASTNQTSMYLCASKGAGDVREAFFGQGTRLTVV.

The chain carries TRBV5-8 and TRBJ2-3; a possible D gene is TRBD1 (7 bases). Per the germline V gene, CDR1 is SGHTS and CDR2 is YDEGEE. V was cut by 7 bases and J by 5 bases, with 20 bases left in between. This CDR3 has 15 residues. CDR3 sequence (DNA): TGTGCCAGCCCAGGGGGGAGGTGGAAAAAAGATACGCAGTATTTT. Encoded protein: CASPGGRWKKDTQYF. The full variable domain, its missing parts supplied by reference TRBV5-8 and TRBJ2-3, is EAGVTQSPTHLIKTRGQQATLRCSPISGHTSVYWYQQALGLGLQFLLWYDEGEERNRGNFPPRFSGRQFPNYSSELNVNALELEDSALYLCASPGGRWKKDTQYFGPGTRLTVL.

The rearrangement uses TRBV10-2 and TRBJ2-2; TRBD2 might be the D (5 bases). The length of the CDR3 is 15 residues. V dropped 8 bases and J dropped 1 base, with 14 bases sitting between them. Germline V gene lookup returns CDR1 WSHSY and CDR2 SAAADI. The chain's CDR3 is CASRGLALNTGELFF. The CDR3 DNA reads as TGCGCCAGCCGTGGCCTAGCTCTGAACACCGGGGAGCTGTTTTTT.

V is TRBV6-1 and J is TRBJ1-2; 10 bases map to TRBD1. This CDR3 spans 16 amino acids. Germline values: CDR1 MNHNS, CDR2 SASEGT. Trimming cost V 6 bases and J 5 bases; bases outside gene matches: 12. The CDR3 region has the DNA TGTGCCAGCAGAGAAACTTCCGGGACAGGGGTATATGGCTACACCTTC. As protein: CASRETSGTGVYGYTF.

The gene calls are TRBV5-1 and TRBJ1-2; D is perhaps TRBD1 (6 bases). The CDR3 runs 14 residues. Germline V gene sequence: CDR1 SGHRS, CDR2 YFSETQ. V lost 5 bases, J lost 3 bases, and 14 bases lay in between. For the CDR3, the DNA is TGCGCCAGCAGTACGGGACACACTTACTATGGCTACACCTTC. This translates into CASSTGHTYYGYTF.

The rearrangement joins TRBV9 to TRBJ1-2, with TRBD1 matching over 10 bases. Germline V gives CDR1 SGDLS, CDR2 YYNGEE. CDR3 length: 14 residues. V was clipped by 3 bases and J by 5 bases; unmatched bases: 4. The CDR3 protein is CASSGQGAGYGYTF. The CDR3 coding sequence is TGTGCCAGCAGCGGACAGGGGGCGGGATATGGCTACACCTTC. The variable domain in full, with the rest retrieved from reference TRBV9 and TRBJ1-2, is DSGVTQTPKHLITATGQRVTLRCSPRSGDLSVYWYQQSLDQGLQFLIQYYNGEERAKGNILERFSAQQFPDLHSELNLSSLELGDSALYFCASSGQGAGYGYTFGSGTRLTVV.

This sequence joins TRBV5-1 and TRBJ2-7, with D possibly being TRBD1 (5 bases). V lost 4 bases and J lost 3, with 20 bases in between. The CDR3 is 16 residues long. Germline CDR1 reads SGHRS; CDR2 reads YFSETQ. CDR3 in DNA: TGCGCCAGCAGCCCAGGGTTGTCAGGGAATCTCTACGAGCAGTACTTC. Residues: CASSPGLSGNLYEQYF.

The chain carries TRBV6-1 and TRBJ1-1; TRBD1 matches 7 bases. Germline V lookup: CDR1 MNHNS, CDR2 SASEGT. CDR3 size: 13 residues. Trimming removed 10 bases from V and 4 bases from J; junction bases left unmatched: 9. CDR3 DNA: TGTGCCACCAAACAGGGGCGAAGCACTGAAGCTTTCTTT. Its translation: CATKQGRSTEAFF.

The V gene is TRBV30, the J gene TRBJ2-5; 11 bases are a match to TRBD2. The J call may not be correct, given that the DNA end is closer to TRBJ2-7. CDR1 and CDR2 from the germline V gene are GTSNPN and SVGIG (reference sequence). The CDR3 runs to 16 residues. CDR3 sequence reads: CAWNPGLAASSYEQYF. In DNA form, the CDR3 reads TGTGCCTGGAACCCGGGACTAGCGGCTAGCTCCTACGAGCAGTACTTC.

V usage is TRBV27 and J usage is TRBJ1-5; TRBD1 matches 8 bases. The CDR3 contains 14 residues. The germline gives CDR1 MNHEY, CDR2 SMNVEV (reference sequence). The V and J ends lost 5 bases and 7 bases, in that order; junction bases with no gene match: 7. CDR3 bases: TGTGCCAGCAGTCCATCGACAGGGGTCCAGCCCCAGCATTTT. It specifies CASSPSTGVQPQHF.

The chain is built from TRBV10-3 and TRBJ1-1; perhaps TRBD1 as D (6 bases). This CDR3 comprises 13 residues. Trimming left V 5 bases short and J 7 bases short, with 14 bases between. CDR1 ENHRY and CDR2 SYGVKD come from the germline V gene. In DNA, the CDR3 is TGTGCCATCAGTCCACGGGGGGGCAATGAAGCTTTCTTT. The encoded protein is CAISPRGGNEAFF.

The chain couples TRBV27 to TRBJ1-1; unclear D gene. Germline CDR1 MNHEY, CDR2 SMNVEV (reference sequence). Trimming left V 8 bases short and J 2 bases short, with 30 bases between. This CDR3 contains 19 residues. DNA of the CDR3: TGTGCCAGCCATTTACGGTCTGCCCCCTCTTTATCTTATAACACTGAAGCTTTCTTT. It codes for CASHLRSAPSLSYNTEAFF.

V gene TRBV2 combines with J gene TRBJ1-4, with TRBD1 matching over 7 bases. V gave up 1 base and J gave up 7 bases; unmatched junction bases: 3. The CDR3 has 14 amino acids. CDR1 SNHLY and CDR2 FYNNEI come from the germline V gene. The CDR3 DNA reads as TGTGCCAGCAGTGAAGGAGGGGGCACTGAAAAACTGTTTTTT. Translating gives CASSEGGGTEKLFF.

The chain carries TRBV11-2 and TRBJ2-5; 9 nucleotides align to TRBD2. Germline V CDR1 and CDR2: SGHAT, FQNNGV. The CDR3 runs to 17 residues. V shed 1 base, J shed 5 bases, and the junction held 11 bases outside the gene matches. The chain's CDR3 is CASSLGAGGRAFETQYF. The DNA of the CDR3 is TGTGCCAGCAGCTTAGGGGCTGGCGGGAGGGCCTTCGAGACCCAGTACTTC.

V is TRBV19 and J is TRBJ1-1, with 8 bases that match TRBD1. Germline trimming cut 6 bases from V and 1 base from J; bases unmatched to any gene: 10. CDR1 and CDR2 from the germline V gene are LNHDA and SQIVND (reference sequence). The CDR3 covers 16 residues. The CDR3 region is CASRPQGAEGNTEAFF. The DNA for the CDR3 is TGTGCCAGTAGGCCGCAGGGGGCGGAGGGGAACACTGAAGCTTTCTTT.

The J gene is TRBJ2-5, the V gene TRBV2; TRBD1 is a possible D gene (5 bases). Germline values: CDR1 SNHLY, CDR2 FYNNEI. The V gene lost 4 bases and the J gene lost 0 bases, with 9 bases spanning the gap. The CDR3 has 14 amino acids. The CDR3 here is CASSVSRDQETQYF. The CDR3 DNA follows: TGTGCCAGCAGTGTATCCAGGGACCAAGAGACCCAGTACTTC.

The chain uses TRBV28 and TRBJ2-3; TRBD2 is a possible D gene (6 bases). Per the germline V gene, CDR1 is MDHEN and CDR2 is SYDVKM. The V and J ends lost 7 bases and 3 bases respectively, with 11 bases between them. The CDR3 has 13 amino acids. CDR3 coding DNA: TGTGCCAGCAATAAGGGACTTACAGATACGCAGTATTTT. As protein: CASNKGLTDTQYF.

The chain employs TRBV4-2 and TRBJ2-2; a weak D match, TRBD2 (8 bases). The CDR3 totals 16 residues. V was cut by 1 base and J by 6 bases, with 15 bases left in between. Per germline, CDR1 LGHNA and CDR2 YNFKEQ. Here the CDR3 reads CASSQAVGRGPGELFF. As DNA, the CDR3 is TGTGCCAGCAGCCAAGCCGTCGGGAGGGGGCCCGGGGAGCTGTTTTTT.